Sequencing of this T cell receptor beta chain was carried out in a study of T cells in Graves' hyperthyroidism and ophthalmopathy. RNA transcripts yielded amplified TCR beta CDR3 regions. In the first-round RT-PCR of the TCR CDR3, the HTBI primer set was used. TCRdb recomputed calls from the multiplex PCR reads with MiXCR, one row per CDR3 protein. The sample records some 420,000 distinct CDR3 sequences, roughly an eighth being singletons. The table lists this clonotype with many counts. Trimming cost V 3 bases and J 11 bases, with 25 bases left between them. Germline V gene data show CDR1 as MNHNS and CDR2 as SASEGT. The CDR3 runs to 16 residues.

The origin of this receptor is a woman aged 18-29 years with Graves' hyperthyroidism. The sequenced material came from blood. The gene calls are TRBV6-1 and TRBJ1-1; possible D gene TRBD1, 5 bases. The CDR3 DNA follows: TGTGCCAGCAGTGAGGTCGGTCCCCGGAGGGGAGGAGCGGCTTTCTTT. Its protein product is CASSEVGPRRGGAAFF.